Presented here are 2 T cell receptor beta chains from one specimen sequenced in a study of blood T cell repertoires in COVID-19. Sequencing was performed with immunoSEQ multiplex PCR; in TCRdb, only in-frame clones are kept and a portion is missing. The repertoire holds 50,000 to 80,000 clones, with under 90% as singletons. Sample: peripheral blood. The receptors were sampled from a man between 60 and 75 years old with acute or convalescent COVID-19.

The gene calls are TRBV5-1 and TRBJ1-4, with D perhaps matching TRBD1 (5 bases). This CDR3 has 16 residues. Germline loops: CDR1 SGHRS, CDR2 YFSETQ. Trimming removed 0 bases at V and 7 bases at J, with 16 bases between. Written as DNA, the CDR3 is TGCGCCAGCAGCTTGGGACTGGGCCAGGGCCTTGAAAAACTGTTTTTT. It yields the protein CASSLGLGQGLEKLFF.

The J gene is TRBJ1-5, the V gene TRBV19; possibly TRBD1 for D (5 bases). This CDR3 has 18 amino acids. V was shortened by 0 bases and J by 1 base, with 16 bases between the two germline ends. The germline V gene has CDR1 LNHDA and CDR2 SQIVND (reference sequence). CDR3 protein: CASSIEGLLIQSNQPQHF. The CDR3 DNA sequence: TGTGCCAGTAGTATAGAGGGACTTTTGATACAGAGCAATCAGCCCCAGCATTTT.